This is a list of T cell receptor beta chains from one sample in a study of CD8+ T cells in alopecia areata. Using immunoSEQ multiplex PCR, the repertoire was profiled, and TCRdb retains in-frame clones only, with some absent. Of over 150,000 clones in the sample, 63% are singletons; the top ten hold 1.7%. Sample: CD4+ T cells sorted from blood, taken at week 0. These receptors were collected from a human donor with alopecia areata. The CDR3 runs from the conserved cysteine through the conserved F or W. Each record gives: clone size, J gene, V gene, CDR3 protein. Rows may omit the clone size; those that give it use once, few, many or a size class.

once,TRBJ2-3,TRBV27,CASSLYRGRGTDTQYF
-,TRBJ2-1,TRBV2,CAGFSPSGGTNEQFF
-,TRBJ2-7,TRBV6-1,CASSGTQTTYEQYF
-,TRBJ1-2,TRBV7-9,CASGQTGNYGYTF
few,TRBJ1-1,TRBV11-3,CASSLDLRADTEAFF
few,TRBJ1-2,TRBV28,CASSPNREANYGYTF
-,TRBJ1-1,TRBV30,CAWSDQVFNTEAFF
-,TRBJ1-2,TRBV30,CAWSVDGGIYGYTF
-,TRBJ2-3,TRBV9,CASSLRLAGAGDTQYF
-,TRBJ2-3,TRBV29-1,CSVGQGVLDTQYF
-,TRBJ2-4,TRBV29-1,CSASRGTLAKNIQYF
many,TRBJ2-7,TRBV25-1,CASSDTSRGYEQYF
-,TRBJ1-6,TRBV25-1,CASSERDNSPLHF
-,TRBJ2-7,TRBV10-2,CASYKSGDEQYF
-,TRBJ2-1,TRBV30,CALTQGPPNEQFF
-,TRBJ2-3,TRBV19,CASSMVGPADTQYF
-,TRBJ2-5,TRBV30,CAWSVHRAGKQETQYF
-,TRBJ1-1,TRBV14,CASSQVDRWDTEAFF
-,TRBJ2-1,TRBV4-3,CASSQDQVRVNEQFF
-,TRBJ2-7,TRBV5-1,CASSLDDSPSYEQYF
few,TRBJ1-3,TRBV29-1,CSVFLGSGNTIYF
-,TRBJ1-2,TRBV5-1,CASSYSGTGLSYGYTF
-,TRBJ2-7,TRBV14,CASSQDRGLGARTYLYEQYF
once,TRBJ2-7,TRBV5-6,CASGRGSYEQYF
few,TRBJ1-5,TRBV2,CASSGQGSNQPQHF
-,TRBJ1-2,TRBV30,CAWSRLSSGTF
-,TRBJ1-5,TRBV5-6,CASSPSGGSNQPQHF
-,TRBJ1-2,TRBV7-2,CASSLDRGYGYTF
-,TRBJ1-4,TRBV5-1,CASSPPGTNEKLFF
-,TRBJ2-5,TRBV7-3,CASSPDPSGAEVETQYF
-,TRBJ2-7,TRBV15,CATSRGGDAYEQYF
many,TRBJ2-3,TRBV4-3,CASSHQKTSRGTDTQYF
few,TRBJ2-7,TRBV30,CAWARDTIYEQYF
-,TRBJ1-1,TRBV30,CAFYPLGQINTEAFF
once,TRBJ1-2,TRBV19,CASRPARDSNYGYTF
-,TRBJ1-4,TRBV30,CAWSVLGTNEKLFF
-,TRBJ1-2,TRBV29-1,CSVGDRGEGYTF
-,TRBJ1-1,TRBV29-1,CSGGADEAFF
few,TRBJ2-7,TRBV9,CASSVESGLTYEQYF
-,TRBJ2-6,TRBV9,CASRYQSSGANVLTF
-,TRBJ2-7,TRBV28,CASSFGGATYEQYF
-,TRBJ1-1,TRBV29-1,CSVRPGQGSTEAFF
-,TRBJ1-1,TRBV11-3,CASSPEVIGNTEAFF
-,TRBJ1-2,TRBV29-1,CSVEIVSNYGYTF
-,TRBJ1-2,TRBV30,CAFRSFYGYTF
-,TRBJ1-1,TRBV5-1,CASSYTGTGSPRGSTEAFF
-,TRBJ2-7,TRBV29-1,CSASTGVYEQYF